The 8 T cell receptor beta chains listed next were all sequenced from one sample in a study of shared clonotypes between healthy human individuals. Generated by immunoSEQ multiplex PCR, the TCRdb table keeps only in-frame clones and is missing some. Here the sample spans 80,000 to 100,000 clones, roughly three quarters being singletons. Sequencing was performed on memory CD8+ T cells sorted from blood. Subset specified: CD45RO+ cells pooled with CCR7-negative TemRA cells. The receptors derive from a man aged 25-45 years in good health.

This clone was found many times. The same CDR3 can be traced to other DNA sequences in this sample. The V call is TRBV28, the J call TRBJ1-2, with no clear D. V was shortened by 5 bases and J by 4 bases, with 5 bases between the two germline ends. This CDR3 has 11 amino acids. From germline, CDR1 is MDHEN and CDR2 SYDVKM. The CDR3 spells CASSRSYGYTF. In DNA, the CDR3 is TGTGCCAGCAGTCGGAGCTATGGCTACACCTTC.

This clone is a singleton in its sample. This chain connects TRBV6-5 to TRBJ1-1, with D unresolved. The CDR3 spans 13 residues. V lost 4 bases and J lost 1, with 7 bases in between. Germline values: CDR1 MNHEY, CDR2 SVGAGI. The CDR3 DNA follows: TGTGCCAGCAGTTTCAACAGGAACACTGAAGCTTTCTTT. Protein sequence: CASSFNRNTEAFF.

The chain is built from TRBV5-1 and TRBJ2-1, with TRBD1 identical over 9 bases. This CDR3 has 17 residues. V was clipped by 0 bases and J by 4 bases; unmatched bases: 8. The germline gives CDR1 SGHRS, CDR2 YFSETQ. The CDR3 nucleotides are TGCGCCAGCAGCTTGGAGGGACAGGGTCGTGGGTACAATGAGCAGTTCTTC. It encodes CASSLEGQGRGYNEQFF.

The gene calls are TRBV5-1 and TRBJ2-3, with 9 bases matching TRBD2. Germline values: CDR1 SGHRS, CDR2 YFSETQ. CDR3 length: 17 residues. Trimming removed 2 bases from V and 2 bases from J; junction bases left unmatched: 9. The CDR3 nucleotides are TGCGCCAGCAGCTTAACGACTAGCGGAGGGTACACAGATACGCAGTATTTT. Translated: CASSLTTSGGYTDTQYF. Supplemented by reference TRBV5-1 and TRBJ2-3, the full variable domain reads KAGVTQTPRYLIKTRGQQVTLSCSPISGHRSVSWYQQTPGQGLQFLFEYFSETQRNKGNFPGRFSGRQFSNSRSEMNVSTLELGDSALYLCASSLTTSGGYTDTQYFGPGTRLTVL.

J is TRBJ2-3 and V is TRBV4-2; 8 bases map to TRBD2. Germline CDR1 LGHNA, CDR2 YNFKEQ. Trimming took 2 bases from V and 1 from J; bases not matched to a gene: 8. This CDR3 comprises 17 residues. This chain's CDR3 is CASSQPGGPIGTDTQYF. For the CDR3, the DNA is TGTGCCAGCAGCCAACCGGGAGGGCCGATTGGCACAGATACGCAGTATTTT.

V is TRBV25-1 and J is TRBJ1-2, with 7 bases aligning to TRBD1. This CDR3 contains 15 residues. V was pared by 4 bases and J by 5 bases, with 10 bases of the junction left unmatched. From germline, CDR1 is MGHDK and CDR2 SYGVNS. The CDR3: CASSGDSTIPYGYTF. The CDR3 nucleotides read TGTGCCAGCAGTGGGGACAGCACCATACCTTATGGCTACACCTTC.

This chain links TRBV2 with TRBJ2-1, with 9 bases fitting TRBD1. Germline CDR1 is SNHLY and CDR2 is FYNNEI. With 6 bases clipped from V and 4 bases from J, the junction kept 4 bases outside the gene matches. The CDR3 contains 14 residues. CDR3 nucleotides: TGTGCCAGCAGCCCGGGACAGGGTTACAATGAGCAGTTCTTC. This codes for CASSPGQGYNEQFF.

This chain joins TRBV5-4 and TRBJ2-5; 7 bases map to TRBD2. The assigned J gene may be wrong: the sequence end matches TRBJ2-7 better. The CDR3 extends over 16 amino acids. Germline V gene sequence: CDR1 SGHNT, CDR2 YYREEE (reference sequence). The DNA of the CDR3 is TGTGCCAGCAGCTGGGGGGGTAGACTAGGGTCCTACGAGCAGTACTTC. Its protein is CASSWGGRLGSYEQYF.